These 3 T cell receptor beta chains originate from one sample sequenced in a study of cytomegalovirus exposure and HLA in healthy donors. TCRdb keeps only in-frame clones here, not all; method: immunoSEQ multiplex PCR. The repertoire holds about 120,000 clones, with around 89% as singletons. The sequenced sample consisted of PBMCs. The receptors originated from a man aged 18 to 30 in good health and CMV-seronegative.

This chain joins TRBV28 and TRBJ1-5; D unclear. V lost 2 bases and J 6 bases, leaving 8 bases between the germline ends. Germline lookup yields CDR1 MDHEN and CDR2 SYDVKM. This CDR3 comprises 13 residues. For the CDR3, the DNA is TGTGCCAGCAGTTTAAGCGGGGTTCAGCCCCAGCATTTT. It specifies CASSLSGVQPQHF.

The V gene is TRBV19, the J gene TRBJ2-3, with unresolved D. The V gene lost 0 bases and the J gene lost 2 bases, with 6 bases spanning the gap. CDR1 and CDR2 from the germline V gene are LNHDA and SQIVND (reference sequence). The CDR3 extends over 14 amino acids. In nucleotides, the CDR3 is TGTGCCAGTAGTATAGACAGGCCCACAGATACGCAGTATTTT. Translated, it gives CASSIDRPTDTQYF.

The chain couples TRBV2 to TRBJ1-5; D gene unclear. Per germline, CDR1 SNHLY and CDR2 FYNNEI. Trimming removed 4 bases at V and 2 bases at J, with 15 bases between. CDR3 length: 16 residues. The CDR3 bases are TGTGCCAGCAGTGGTCCGGGGATTCTGGGCAATCAGCCCCAGCATTTT. This sequence encodes CASSGPGILGNQPQHF.